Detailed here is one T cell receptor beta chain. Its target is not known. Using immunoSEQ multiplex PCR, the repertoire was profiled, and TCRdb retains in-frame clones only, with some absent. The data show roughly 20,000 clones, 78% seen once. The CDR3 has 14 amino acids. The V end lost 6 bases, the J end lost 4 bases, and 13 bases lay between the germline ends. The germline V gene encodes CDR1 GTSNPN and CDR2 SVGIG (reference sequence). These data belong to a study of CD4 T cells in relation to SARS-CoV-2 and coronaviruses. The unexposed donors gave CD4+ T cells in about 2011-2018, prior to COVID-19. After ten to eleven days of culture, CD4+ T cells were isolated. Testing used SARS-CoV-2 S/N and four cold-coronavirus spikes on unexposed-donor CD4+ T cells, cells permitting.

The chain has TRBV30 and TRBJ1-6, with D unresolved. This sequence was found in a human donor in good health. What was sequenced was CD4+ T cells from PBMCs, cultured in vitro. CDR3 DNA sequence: TGTGCCTGTGGGCCAGAAGGATATAATTCACCCCTCCACTTT. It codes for CACGPEGYNSPLHF.